The rows below give T cell receptor beta chains drawn from one sample of a study of long-term antiretroviral therapy in people with HIV. Sequenced by immunoSEQ multiplex PCR; TCRdb stores in-frame clones only, minus some. The sample has some 30,000 clones, about 90% seen once. The starting material was unsorted PBMCs, obtained 2 years after starting antiretroviral therapy. Receptors were obtained from a man in his forties or fifties with HIV. Both conserved end residues are part of each CDR3. A D gene is named only where the DNA matches it firmly. Rows give clone size only sometimes, using once, few, many, or a class for an expanded clone.

len	v_gene	j_gene	abundance	d_gene	CDR3aa	CDR3nt
12	TRBV2	TRBJ1-6	few	-	CASSSPSGPLHF	TGTGCCAGCAGCTCTCCATCGGGACCCCTCCACTTT
13	TRBV28	TRBJ1-5	-	-	CASQTFSNQPQHF	TGTGCCAGCCAGACGTTTTCAAATCAGCCCCAGCATTTT
13	TRBV19	TRBJ2-1	few	-	CASSTGANNEQFF	TGTGCCAGTAGTACCGGGGCTAACAATGAGCAGTTCTTC
16	TRBV5-1	TRBJ2-1	-	TRBD2	CASSSAVAGGPGEQFF	TGCGCCAGCAGCTCCGCGGTAGCGGGGGGGCCCGGTGAGCAGTTCTTC
10	TRBV25-1	TRBJ1-2	-	-	CASRHYGYTF	TGTGCCAGCAGGCACTATGGCTACACCTTC
15	TRBV28	TRBJ1-1	-	-	CASSLSPLMNTEAFF	TGTGCCAGCAGTTTGAGTCCCTTAATGAACACTGAAGCTTTCTTT
15	TRBV6-5	TRBJ2-7	few	-	CASSFLQGGSYEQYF	TGTGCCAGCAGTTTCTTACAGGGTGGCTCCTACGAGCAGTACTTC
15	TRBV19	TRBJ2-2	-	-	CASSPRVENTGELFF	TGTGCCAGTAGTCCCAGGGTAGAGAACACCGGGGAGCTGTTTTTT
13	TRBV6-5	TRBJ2-7	-	-	CASSLARANEQYF	TGTGCCAGCAGTTTGGCCAGGGCGAACGAGCAGTACTTC
13	TRBV7-9	TRBJ2-3	-	-	CASSSGSTDTQYF	TGTGCCAGCAGCAGTGGGAGCACAGATACGCAGTATTTT
15	TRBV5-1	TRBJ2-2	-	-	CASSLQESGTGELFF	TGCGCCAGCAGCTTGCAGGAGTCGGGCACCGGGGAGCTGTTTTTT
13	TRBV19	TRBJ1-2	-	TRBD1	CASRDRGEYGYTF	TGTGCCAGCCGGGACAGGGGAGAATATGGCTACACCTTC
18	TRBV11-1	TRBJ1-6	-	-	CASSSNPGIPGYNSPLHF	TGTGCCAGCAGCTCCAACCCCGGCATACCGGGATATAATTCACCCCTCCACTTT
15	TRBV18	TRBJ2-7	-	TRBD2	CASSLGLAGAYEQYF	TGTGCCAGCTCACTGGGACTAGCGGGAGCCTACGAGCAGTACTTC
15	TRBV9	TRBJ1-4	-	TRBD1	CASSPRQGAGEKLFF	TGTGCCAGCAGCCCACGGCAGGGGGCAGGTGAAAAACTGTTTTTT
14	TRBV5-6	TRBJ1-1	-	-	CASSYPGLRTEAFF	TGTGCCAGCAGCTATCCCGGGCTCCGCACTGAAGCTTTCTTT
16	TRBV9	TRBJ1-4	once	TRBD1	CASSEWGTGRNEKLFF	TGTGCCAGCAGCGAGTGGGGGACAGGCCGTAATGAAAAACTGTTTTTT
16	TRBV5-6	TRBJ2-5	-	TRBD2	CASSLTSGRWLETQYF	TGTGCCAGCAGCTTGACTAGCGGGAGATGGTTAGAGACCCAGTACTTC
14	TRBV25-1	TRBJ2-3	-	-	CASSESRETDTQYF	TGTGCCAGCAGTGAATCCAGGGAGACAGATACGCAGTATTTT
15	TRBV27	TRBJ2-1	-	TRBD2	CASSLAGVTYNEQFF	TGTGCCAGCAGTTTAGCGGGAGTCACCTACAATGAGCAGTTCTTC
15	TRBV19	TRBJ2-5	-	-	CASSIDGLNQETQYF	TGTGCCAGTAGTATAGACGGACTCAACCAAGAGACCCAGTACTTC
14	TRBV2	TRBJ1-4	-	TRBD1	CASSGDRVEEKLFF	TGTGCCAGCAGTGGGGACAGGGTGGAGGAAAAACTGTTTTTT
13	TRBV7-9	TRBJ1-2	-	-	CASSLGTASGYTF	TGTGCCAGCAGCTTAGGGACAGCGAGTGGCTACACCTTC
14	TRBV6-5	TRBJ1-1	-	-	CASTDGWMNTEAFF	TGTGCCAGCACCGACGGGTGGATGAACACTGAAGCTTTCTTT
14	TRBV29-1	TRBJ1-2	-	TRBD1	CSVVVGGNLYGYTF	TGCAGCGTTGTTGTAGGGGGCAATTTGTATGGCTACACCTTC
15	TRBV4-1	TRBJ2-7	few	-	CASSQDSGVGYEQYF	TGCGCCAGCAGCCAAGATTCGGGGGTCGGCTACGAGCAGTACTTC
17	TRBV14	TRBJ2-6	-	-	CASSPPLGTQSSNVLTF	TGTGCCAGCAGCCCGCCCCTCGGGACACAGTCGTCCAACGTCCTGACTTTC
13	TRBV5-1	TRBJ1-1	-	-	CASSLGMNTEAFF	TGCGCCAGCAGCTTGGGAATGAACACTGAAGCTTTCTTT
15	TRBV4-1	TRBJ2-5	-	-	CASSQDLGLGETQYF	TGCGCCAGCAGCCAAGACCTGGGCTTGGGAGAGACCCAGTACTTC
15	TRBV7-2	TRBJ1-2	-	-	CASSQGRQANYGYTF	TGTGCCAGCAGCCAGGGGCGGCAAGCTAACTATGGCTACACCTTC
18	TRBV18	TRBJ2-6	-	-	CASSPLSPATSGANVLTF	TGTGCCAGCTCACCCCTAAGCCCCGCTACGTCTGGGGCCAACGTCCTGACTTTC
15	TRBV7-8	TRBJ2-3	-	-	CASSLAASGTDTQYF	TGTGCCAGCAGCTTAGCGGCTAGCGGCACAGATACGCAGTATTTT
16	TRBV7-9	TRBJ1-5	medium-sized	TRBD1	CASSDTDRGINQPQHF	TGTGCCAGCAGCGACACGGACAGGGGGATCAATCAGCCCCAGCATTTT
11	TRBV20-1	TRBJ1-1	-	-	CNLRGNTEAFF	TGCAACCTCAGGGGGAACACTGAAGCTTTCTTT
15	TRBV28	TRBJ2-3	-	TRBD1	CATPPRDRGQDTQYF	TGTGCCACTCCCCCTCGGGACAGGGGGCAGGATACGCAGTATTTT
19	TRBV15	TRBJ2-2	-	TRBD2	CATSRDRGSGRRPTGELFF	TGTGCCACCAGCAGAGATCGAGGTAGCGGGAGGCGGCCCACCGGGGAGCTGTTTTTT
14	TRBV19	TRBJ1-1	once	-	CASSTPGRYTEAFF	TGTGCCAGTAGTACCCCAGGGAGGTACACTGAAGCTTTCTTT
17	TRBV18	TRBJ1-1	-	TRBD1	CASSPPRTGVGSTEAFF	TGTGCCAGCTCACCGCCGAGGACAGGGGTGGGGAGCACTGAAGCTTTCTTT
14	TRBV7-2	TRBJ2-5	once	TRBD2	CASSPILAGETQYF	TGTGCCAGCAGCCCAATACTAGCGGGGGAAACCCAGTACTTC
15	TRBV5-1	TRBJ2-7	-	-	CASSFNRDGSYEQYF	TGCGCCAGCAGCTTTAACCGGGACGGTTCCTACGAGCAGTACTTC
16	TRBV30	TRBJ2-3	-	-	CAWSRRGSGSSDTQYF	TGTGCCTGGAGTCGCAGGGGGAGCGGGAGCTCAGATACGCAGTATTTT
14	TRBV10-1	TRBJ2-5	-	-	CASSESGYQETQYF	TGCGCCAGCAGTGAGTCGGGCTATCAAGAGACCCAGTACTTC
15	TRBV4-3	TRBJ1-1	-	-	CASSQGAGGETEAFF	TGCGCCAGCAGCCAAGGGGCAGGCGGGGAAACTGAAGCTTTCTTT
10	TRBV20-1	TRBJ1-6	-	-	CSAETAVLHF	TGCAGTGCTGAAACAGCGGTCCTCCACTTT
11	TRBV30	TRBJ1-1	-	-	CAWIIGLTAFF	TGTGCCTGGATAATTGGACTTACCGCTTTCTTT
11	TRBV5-5	TRBJ2-1	-	TRBD1	CASSFGQGEFF	TGTGCCAGCAGCTTTGGACAGGGAGAGTTCTTC
12	TRBV2	TRBJ1-2	-	-	CASKGGNYGYTF	TGTGCCAGCAAAGGGGGAAACTATGGCTACACCTTC
14	TRBV28	TRBJ1-2	-	-	CASRPLAGFYGYTF	TGTGCCAGCCGACCTTTGGCCGGGTTCTATGGCTACACCTTC
15	TRBV19	TRBJ1-2	-	-	CASTGGFGGLYGYTF	TGTGCCAGTACCGGGGGGTTTGGAGGGCTCTATGGCTACACCTTC
13	TRBV7-6	TRBJ2-7	-	TRBD1	CASSLDRGNEQYF	TGTGCCAGCAGTTTGGACAGGGGGAACGAGCAGTACTTC
14	TRBV6-6	TRBJ2-1	-	-	CASSYTVTGNEQFF	TGTGCCAGCAGTTACACCGTCACAGGCAATGAGCAGTTCTTC
16	TRBV11-3	TRBJ2-1	-	TRBD2	CASSYPSGRTGNEQFF	TGTGCCAGCAGCTACCCGAGCGGGAGGACGGGCAATGAGCAGTTCTTC
15	TRBV10-3	TRBJ1-4	-	-	CAISERQGREEKLFF	TGTGCCATCAGTGAGCGCCAGGGGAGGGAAGAAAAACTGTTTTTT
15	TRBV28	TRBJ2-1	once	-	CASSLTMVSFGEQFF	TGTGCCAGCAGTCTCACTATGGTCTCATTTGGGGAGCAGTTCTTC
16	TRBV28	TRBJ2-3	-	-	CASSGVYDSSTDTQYF	TGTGCCAGCAGTGGCGTTTACGATTCTAGCACAGATACGCAGTATTTT
13	TRBV2	TRBJ1-3	-	-	CASSEGALNTIYF	TGTGCCAGCAGTGAAGGGGCCTTAAACACCATATATTTT
13	TRBV19	TRBJ2-1	-	-	CASSRGRAHEQFF	TGTGCCAGTAGCCGGGGACGGGCCCATGAGCAGTTCTTC
17	TRBV10-3	TRBJ2-2	once	TRBD1	CAISETGTGGSTGELFF	TGTGCCATCAGTGAGACCGGGACAGGGGGGAGCACCGGGGAGCTGTTTTTT